The 10 T cell receptor beta chains in this list originate from one sample, sequenced in a study of PD-1 blockade in mismatch repair-deficient tumors. Clones were sequenced by immunoSEQ multiplex PCR, and TCRdb holds only the in-frame ones, with some missing. The table lists roughly 80,000 clones, over 70% of them singletons. The source material was peripheral blood, sampled 12 weeks after starting pembrolizumab. The receptors derive from an adult with mismatch repair-deficient cancer.

V is TRBV13 and J is TRBJ2-3; possibly TRBD2 for D (6 bases). Between the trimmed V and J ends, which lost 5 bases and 3 bases, there was a span of 18 bases. Germline-derived CDR1 and CDR2 are PRHDT and FYEKMQ (reference sequence). This CDR3 region has 16 residues. The CDR3, as DNA: TGTGCCAGCAGCCCCGCTAGGCGGGCGGGAACAGATACGCAGTATTTT. The encoded protein is CASSPARRAGTDTQYF.

The V call is TRBV5-1, the J call TRBJ2-7; D is undetermined. Between the trimmed V and J ends, which lost 3 bases and 5 bases, there was a span of 9 bases. Germline CDR1 and CDR2: SGHRS and YFSETQ. The CDR3 is made up of 12 amino acids. The CDR3 DNA reads TGCGCCAGCAGCTCGGTTGGGAACGAGCAGTACTTC. It is translated as CASSSVGNEQYF. Drawing the rest from reference TRBV5-1 and TRBJ2-7, the complete variable domain is KAGVTQTPRYLIKTRGQQVTLSCSPISGHRSVSWYQQTPGQGLQFLFEYFSETQRNKGNFPGRFSGRQFSNSRSEMNVSTLELGDSALYLCASSSVGNEQYFGPGTRLTVT.

V is TRBV19 and J is TRBJ1-1; the D gene is possibly TRBD1 (6 bases). CDR3 size: 15 residues. Trimming cost V 5 bases and J 3 bases, with 16 bases left between them. From germline, CDR1 is LNHDA and CDR2 SQIVND (reference sequence). The CDR3 sequence: CASSVLTGWDTEAFF. DNA for the CDR3: TGTGCCAGTAGTGTCTTGACAGGCTGGGACACTGAAGCTTTCTTT.

V is TRBV27 and J is TRBJ2-7; 7 bases line up with TRBD1. With V trimmed by 0 bases and J by 2 bases, 4 bases remained unmatched. Germline V gives CDR1 MNHEY, CDR2 SMNVEV (reference sequence). The CDR3 consists of 15 residues. CDR3 nucleotide sequence: TGTGCCAGCAGTTTATCAGGGACAGTACCCTACGAGCAGTACTTC. This encodes CASSLSGTVPYEQYF.

The chain employs TRBV5-5 and TRBJ1-1, with unresolved D. There are 16 residues in the CDR3. V lost 5 bases to trimming and J lost 1 base, with 18 bases between them. Looked up from germline, CDR1 is SGHKS and CDR2 is YYEKEE (reference sequence). The CDR3 protein is CASSYTPRMENTEAFF. The CDR3, as DNA: TGTGCCAGCAGTTATACCCCCCGGATGGAGAACACTGAAGCTTTCTTT.

As concerns this clone: At one end the junction does not follow the germline gene, possibly because of a read error. J is TRBJ1-2 and V is TRBV6-6; 7 bases are a match to TRBD1. There are 15 residues in the CDR3. Germline V CDR1 and CDR2: MNHNY, SVGAGI (reference sequence). CDR3 DNA: TGTGCCCGCAGTTACTCGACAAGGGGGCGTTATGGCTACACCTTC. Protein product: CARSYSTRGRYGYTF.

The chain links TRBV27 to TRBJ1-5; D gene unclear. V lost 8 bases, J lost 3 bases, and 11 bases lay in between. Germline values: CDR1 MNHEY, CDR2 SMNVEV (reference sequence). The CDR3 is made up of 13 amino acids. The CDR3 sequence: CASRKELNQPQHF. DNA of the CDR3: TGTGCCAGCCGCAAAGAACTCAATCAGCCCCAGCATTTT.

The sample holds a few counts of this clone. The genes are TRBV18 and TRBJ1-5; D uncertain. The CDR3 length is 14 residues. Trimming shortened V by 4 bases and J by 7 bases, and 14 bases separated the two germline ends. From germline, CDR1 is KGHSH and CDR2 LQKENI. The CDR3 nucleotides read TGTGCCAGCTCACAGGGTACTTTTGGGCAGCCCCAGCATTTT. Its translation is CASSQGTFGQPQHF.

The chain has TRBV6-1 and TRBJ1-5; D unresolved. CDR1 is MNHNS, CDR2 SASEGT, per germline. V was pared by 5 bases and J by 4 bases, with 15 bases between. The CDR3 contains 15 residues. As DNA, the CDR3 is TGTGCCAGCAGTCCTACGACACCGCATAATCAGCCCCAGCATTTT. This sequence encodes CASSPTTPHNQPQHF.

The CDR3 reads CASSLTGNRYNEQFF. In DNA form, the CDR3 reads TGTGCCAGCAGCTTGACGGGGAATCGCTACAATGAGCAGTTCTTC. V gene TRBV5-6 combines with J gene TRBJ2-1; the D gene is possibly TRBD2 (5 bases). The V end was cut by 1 base, the J end by 3 bases, with 11 bases between. The CDR3 has 15 residues. Germline values: CDR1 SGHDT, CDR2 YYEEEE.